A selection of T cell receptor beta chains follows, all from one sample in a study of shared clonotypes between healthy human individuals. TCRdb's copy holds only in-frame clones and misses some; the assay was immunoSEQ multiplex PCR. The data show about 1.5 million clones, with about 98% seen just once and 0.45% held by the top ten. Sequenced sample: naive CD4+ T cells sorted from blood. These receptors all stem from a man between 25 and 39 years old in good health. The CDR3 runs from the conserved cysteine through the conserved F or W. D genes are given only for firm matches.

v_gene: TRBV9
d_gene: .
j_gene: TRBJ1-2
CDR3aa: CASSPGPPSYGYTF

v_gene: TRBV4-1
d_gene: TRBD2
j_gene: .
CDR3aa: CASSKLAGNAEQYF

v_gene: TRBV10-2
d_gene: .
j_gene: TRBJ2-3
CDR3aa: CASSDGRLITDTQYF

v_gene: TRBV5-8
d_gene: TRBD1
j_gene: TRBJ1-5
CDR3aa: CASRGTAQPQHF

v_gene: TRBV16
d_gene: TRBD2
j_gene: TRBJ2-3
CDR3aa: CASSQSATSGGDTQYF

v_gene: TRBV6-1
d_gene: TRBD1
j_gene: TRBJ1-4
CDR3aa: CASSLDRQNDLFF

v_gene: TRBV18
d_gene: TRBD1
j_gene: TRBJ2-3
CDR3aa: CASSPLTGGSTDTQYF

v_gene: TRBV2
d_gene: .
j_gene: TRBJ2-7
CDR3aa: CASTRDRSSYEQYF

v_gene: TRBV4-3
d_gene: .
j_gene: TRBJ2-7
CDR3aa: CASSPVLAVSEQYF

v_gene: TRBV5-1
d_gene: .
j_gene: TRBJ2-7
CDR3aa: CASSLGQGLYGPYF

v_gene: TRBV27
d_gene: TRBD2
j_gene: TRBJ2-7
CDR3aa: CASSSGLAVYEQYF

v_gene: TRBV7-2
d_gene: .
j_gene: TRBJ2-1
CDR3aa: CASSLRRGQREIYNEQFF

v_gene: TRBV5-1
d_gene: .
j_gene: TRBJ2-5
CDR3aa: CASSLGSYQETQYF

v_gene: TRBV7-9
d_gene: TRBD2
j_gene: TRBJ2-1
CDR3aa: CASSLVQGLAGRVGNEQFF

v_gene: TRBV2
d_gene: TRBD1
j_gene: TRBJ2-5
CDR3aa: CASSGLGQEEETQYF

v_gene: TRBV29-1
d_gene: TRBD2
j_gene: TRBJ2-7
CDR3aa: CSVYLAGLAYEQYF

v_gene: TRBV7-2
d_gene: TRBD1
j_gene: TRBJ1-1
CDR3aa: CASSLLPPGGGTEAFF

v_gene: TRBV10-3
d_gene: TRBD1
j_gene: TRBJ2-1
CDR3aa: CAISTGGDEQFF

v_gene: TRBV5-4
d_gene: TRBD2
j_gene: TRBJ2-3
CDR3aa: CASSSQREGDTQYF

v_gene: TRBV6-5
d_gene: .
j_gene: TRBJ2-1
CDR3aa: CASSFLSSLAEQFF

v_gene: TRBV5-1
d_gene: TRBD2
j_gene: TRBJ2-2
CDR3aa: CASKQREALNTGELFF

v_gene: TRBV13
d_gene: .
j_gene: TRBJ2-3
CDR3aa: CASSLISGGFTDTQYF

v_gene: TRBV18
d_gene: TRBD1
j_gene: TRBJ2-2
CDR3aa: CASSPNRGQGAGELFF

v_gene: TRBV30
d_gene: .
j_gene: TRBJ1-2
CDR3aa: CAWSVSRLLNYGYTF

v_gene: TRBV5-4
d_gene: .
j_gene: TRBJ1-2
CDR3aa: CASSSGTRGYGYTF

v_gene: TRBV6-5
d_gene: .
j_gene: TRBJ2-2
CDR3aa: CASSYRRTNTGELFF

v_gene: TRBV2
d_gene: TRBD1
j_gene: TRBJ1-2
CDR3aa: CASRDRVDYGYTF

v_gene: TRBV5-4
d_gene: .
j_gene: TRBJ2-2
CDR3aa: CASSPGPGNADTGELFF

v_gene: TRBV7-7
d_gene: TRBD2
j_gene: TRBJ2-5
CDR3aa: CASSEQWTSGKQETQYF